The 2 T cell receptor beta chains reported below all come from one sample, sequenced in a study of T cell clonality in common variable immunodeficiency (dated by TCRdb to the mid-2010s). Receptor libraries were prepared by the immunoSEQ multiplex PCR assay. Entries here come from immuneACCESS through TCRdb and include only in-frame sequences with V and J called. Some clones fail to appear in such tables; in the studies checked, an unresolved V gene covers under half of the shortfall, and the cause of the remainder is unknown. This sample has around 50,000 clones, none of them a singleton. Of the sample, roughly 1.8% is held by the ten largest clones. Source material: peripheral blood mononuclear cells. The receptors here all came from a person between 18 and 70 years old in good health.

This clone was observed at least ten times. The read stops 3 residues short of the end of the CDR3; the missing end is completed from the germline J gene. This chain connects TRBV19 to TRBJ2-1; 13 bases are a match to TRBD2. Trimming took 4 bases from V and 7 from J; bases not matched to a gene: 4. Germline V CDR1 and CDR2: LNHDA, SQIVND (reference sequence). This CDR3 region has 15 residues. The covered CDR3 bases are TGTGCCAGTAGTAAACTAGCGGGGGGGCGAAATGAG. Translated, it gives CASSKLAGGRNE. The full CDR3 protein is CASSKLAGGRNEQFF.

This clone was recorded many times. The CDR3 is cut off 3 residues early in the read; its end comes from the germline J gene. The rearrangement uses TRBV5-1 and TRBJ2-2; 9 nucleotides align to TRBD1. The CDR3 extends over 15 amino acids. CDR1 SGHRS and CDR2 YFSETQ come from the germline V gene. The V gene end was trimmed by 5 bases and the J gene end by 6 bases; junction bases not matched to a gene: 8. The CDR3 region is CASSLGTGFSGELFF. CDR3 DNA, as far as it was read: TGCGCCAGCAGTCTCGGGACAGGGTTTTCCGGGGAG.